Each of the 7 T cell receptor beta chains below was sequenced from the same sample in a study of T cell responses to AZD1222 COVID-19 vaccine. Libraries were prepared by immunoSEQ multiplex PCR; TCRdb keeps only in-frame clonotypes and omits some of them. This sample has 150,000 to 200,000 clones, with approximately 89% found just once. This specimen consisted of peripheral blood, obtained 28 days after the second AZD1222 dose. These receptors were taken from an adult who received the AZD1222 COVID-19 vaccine.

J is TRBJ1-1 and V is TRBV19; D is perhaps TRBD1 (5 bases). Germline V lookup: CDR1 LNHDA, CDR2 SQIVND (reference sequence). The CDR3 totals 15 residues. The V end lost 3 bases, the J end lost 4 bases, and 15 bases lay between the germline ends. The CDR3 sequence is CASSIGGLRATEAFF. The CDR3 DNA follows: TGTGCCAGTAGTATCGGGGGGTTGAGAGCCACTGAAGCTTTCTTT. Filled out from reference TRBV19 and TRBJ1-1, the complete variable domain reads DGGITQSPKYLFRKEGQNVTLSCEQNLNHDAMYWYRQDPGQGLRLIYYSQIVNDFQKGDIAEGYSVSREKKESFPLTVTSAQKNPTAFYLCASSIGGLRATEAFFGQGTRLTVV.

The V and J genes are TRBV13 and TRBJ2-2; 10 bases align to TRBD1. This CDR3 spans 15 amino acids. V gave up 8 bases and J gave up 1 base; unmatched junction bases: 4. The germline CDR1 and CDR2 sequences are PRHDT and FYEKMQ (reference sequence). In DNA, the CDR3 is TGTGCCAGCCATTGGACAGGGGGGAACACCGGGGAGCTGTTTTTT. Its translation: CASHWTGGNTGELFF.

The rearrangement joins TRBV6-5 to TRBJ2-7; perhaps TRBD1 as D (6 bases). The CDR3 is 13 amino acids. V shed 7 bases and J shed 1 base, with 11 bases lying between them. In germline, CDR1 is MNHEY, CDR2 SVGAGI. This chain's CDR3 is CASTEDSSYEQYF. As DNA, the CDR3 is TGTGCCAGCACCGAGGACAGTTCCTACGAGCAGTACTTC.

The chain links TRBV19 to TRBJ1-2, with D possibly matching TRBD1 (5 bases). With 6 bases removed from V and 0 bases from J, the gap between germline ends came to 20 bases. There are 17 residues in the CDR3. Germline lookup yields CDR1 LNHDA and CDR2 SQIVND (reference sequence). The CDR3 loop is CASSLGGRRSSNYGYTF. CDR3 nucleotides: TGTGCCAGTAGCCTCGGGGGAAGGCGATCATCTAACTATGGCTACACCTTC.

The chain uses TRBV2 and TRBJ2-5; D may be TRBD2 (6 bases). The CDR3 covers 12 residues. Germline CDR1 reads SNHLY; CDR2 reads FYNNEI. With 7 bases removed from V and 9 bases from J, the gap between germline ends came to 15 bases. CDR3 in amino acids: CASNGGERAQYF. The CDR3 DNA reads as TGTGCCAGCAACGGCGGGGAGCGTGCCCAGTACTTC.

The rearrangement joins TRBV5-1 to TRBJ2-1, with D perhaps matching TRBD1 (5 bases). The CDR3 has 14 residues. CDR1 and CDR2 from the germline V gene are SGHRS and YFSETQ. Trimming stripped 8 bases from V and 0 bases from J, with 12 bases between. In DNA form, the CDR3 reads TGCGCCAGTTCCAGGGAAAGCTCCTACAATGAGCAGTTCTTC. Residues: CASSRESSYNEQFF.

The gene calls are TRBV7-3 and TRBJ1-5; the D is unclear. Trimming took 3 bases from V and 0 from J, leaving 3 bases between them. The CDR3 is made up of 13 amino acids. Germline CDR1 reads SGHTA; CDR2 reads FQGTGA. The CDR3 bases are TGTGCCAGCAGCTTCACTAGCAATCAGCCCCAGCATTTT. It is translated as CASSFTSNQPQHF. Together with reference TRBV7-3 and TRBJ1-5, the CDR3 gives the full variable domain: GAGVSQTPSNKVTEKGKYVELRCDPISGHTALYWYRQSLGQGPEFLIYFQGTGAADDSGLPNDRFFAVRPEGSVSTLKIQRTERGDSAVYLCASSFTSNQPQHFGDGTRLSIL.